The rows below give T cell receptor beta chains drawn from one sample of a study of molecular identifiers for immune sequencing clone quantification. From the PCR reads, TCRdb called clonotypes with MiXCR, one entry per CDR3 protein. Counted here are some 93,000 distinct CDR3 sequences, around a fifth occurring once; the ten biggest clones make up around 1.1%. The sample was naive CD8+ T cells from blood, with Jurkat cell RNA spiked in. Receptors were obtained from a human donor in good health. Some libraries in this study had Jurkat cell RNA spiked in. The CDR3 runs from the conserved cysteine through the conserved F or W. The order of the fields is V gene, D gene, J gene, clone size, CDR3 protein, CDR3 DNA. D genes are given only for firm matches. Part of the rows lack a size; the others show once, few, many or a class for expanded clones.

>TRBV4-3|NA|TRBJ2-7|few
CASSQDWQGHSYEQYF
TGCGCCAGCAGCCAAGATTGGCAGGGGCACTCCTACGAGCAGTACTTC
>TRBV11-2|TRBD2|TRBJ2-1|many
CASSPGLAGDNEQFF
TGTGCCAGCAGCCCCGGACTAGCGGGGGACAATGAGCAGTTCTTC
>TRBV19|NA|TRBJ2-3|NA
CASSILGDTQYF
TGTGCCAGTAGTATTTTGGGGGATACGCAGTATTTT
>TRBV6-2/TRBV6-3|TRBD2|TRBJ2-3|many
CASSQTSGGLQYF
TGTGCCAGCAGCCAAACTAGCGGGGGGCTCCAGTATTTT
>TRBV29-1|TRBD1|TRBJ2-2|many
CSVGTGETGELFF
TGCAGCGTCGGGACAGGGGAAACCGGGGAGCTGTTTTTT
>TRBV7-9|NA|TRBJ2-2|many
CASSFTGELFF
TGTGCCAGCAGCTTCACCGGGGAGCTGTTTTTT
>TRBV29-1|NA|TRBJ2-2|few
CSVGELTGELFF
TGCAGCGTTGGGGAACTCACCGGGGAGCTGTTTTTT
>TRBV28|TRBD1|TRBJ1-1|many
CASSFPGQVNTEAFF
TGTGCCAGCAGTTTCCCCGGACAGGTGAACACTGAAGCTTTCTTT
>TRBV4-3|NA|TRBJ2-5|many
CASSQVAQETQYF
TGCGCCAGCAGCCAAGTAGCCCAAGAGACCCAGTACTTC
>TRBV18|NA|TRBJ2-7|few
CASSPPIGDRKVYEQYF
TGTGCCAGCTCACCACCGATCGGGGACCGAAAGGTCTACGAGCAGTACTTC
>TRBV6-5|TRBD1|TRBJ1-1|many
CASTQGDRVAEAFF
TGTGCCAGCACACAGGGGGACAGGGTAGCTGAAGCTTTCTTT
>TRBV4-3|NA|TRBJ1-4|few
CASSQDLTSANEKLFF
TGCGCCAGCAGCCAAGATCTGACATCCGCTAATGAAAAACTGTTTTTT
>TRBV30|NA|TRBJ2-7|NA
CASRDIYEQYF
TGTGCCTCCCGGGACATCTACGAGCAGTACTTC
>TRBV5-4|TRBD2|TRBJ2-3|NA
CASSSSGGRSDTQYF
TGTGCCAGCAGCTCCTCGGGGGGGCGGTCAGATACGCAGTATTTT
>TRBV7-2|TRBD1|TRBJ2-7|many
CASSFSYGQGIYEQYF
TGTGCCAGCAGCTTTTCATATGGACAGGGGATCTACGAGCAGTACTTC
>TRBV30|NA|TRBJ1-4|few
CAWDTTNEKLFF
TGTGCCTGGGACACAACTAATGAAAAACTGTTTTTT
>TRBV25-1|NA|TRBJ2-7|many
CASSERTGTYEQYF
TGTGCCAGCAGTGAACGTACAGGAACCTACGAGCAGTACTTC
>TRBV24-1|NA|TRBJ1-5|many
CATSDAVRGPQHF
TGTGCCACCAGTGATGCCGTTCGGGGGCCCCAGCATTTT
>TRBV28|TRBD2|TRBJ2-1|few
CASSPPGREGYNEQFF
TGTGCCAGCAGCCCTCCGGGGCGGGAGGGTTACAATGAGCAGTTCTTC
>TRBV13|NA|TRBJ1-1|few
CASSLGQYTEAFF
TGTGCCAGCAGCTTAGGCCAATACACTGAAGCTTTCTTT
>TRBV6-6|NA|TRBJ2-2|many
CASSYPKDMTVNTGELFF
TGTGCCAGCAGTTACCCTAAGGACATGACGGTGAACACCGGGGAGCTGTTTTTT
>TRBV12-3/TRBV12-4|NA|TRBJ2-3|NA
CASSPRQSTDTQYF
TGTGCCAGCAGTCCCCGACAGAGCACAGATACGCAGTATTTT
>TRBV28|NA|TRBJ2-2|NA
CASSFITGPNTGELFF
TGTGCCAGCAGTTTCATCACAGGGCCGAACACCGGGGAGCTGTTTTTT
>TRBV9|NA|TRBJ2-2|NA
CASSVRTGTGELFF
TGTGCCAGCAGCGTACGAACAGGGACCGGGGAGCTGTTTTTT
>TRBV7-7|NA|TRBJ2-5|NA
CASSLRGVQLPKETQYF
TGTGCCAGCAGCTTAAGGGGGGTGCAACTCCCCAAAGAGACCCAGTACTTC
>TRBV6-6|NA|TRBJ2-6|NA
CVSTSFRSGASVLTF
TGTGTCAGCACCTCCTTCCGCTCTGGGGCCAGCGTCCTGACTTTC
>TRBV12-3/TRBV12-4|TRBD1|TRBJ1-2|NA
CASRGGQGDIHGYTF
TGTGCCAGCAGAGGCGGACAGGGGGATATCCATGGCTACACCTTC
>TRBV4-1|NA|TRBJ2-1|many
CASSQRLGNEQFF
TGCGCCAGCAGCCAGAGGCTGGGCAATGAGCAGTTCTTC
>TRBV20-1|NA|TRBJ2-7|many
CSARSERETPYEQYF
TGCAGTGCTAGATCGGAGAGAGAAACCCCCTACGAGCAGTACTTC
>TRBV7-9|NA|TRBJ2-2|many
CAGEQNHGELFF
TGTGCCGGGGAGCAGAATCACGGGGAGCTGTTTTTT
>TRBV20-1|TRBD2|TRBJ2-2|NA
CSARAGTSGGYTGELFF
TGCAGTGCTAGAGCCGGGACTAGCGGGGGGTACACCGGGGAGCTGTTTTTT
>TRBV2|TRBD2|TRBJ2-5|NA
CASENGLAGEETQYF
TGTGCCAGCGAAAACGGACTAGCGGGAGAGGAGACCCAGTACTTC
>TRBV24-1|TRBD1|TRBJ2-3|NA
CATSATGGITDTQYF
TGTGCCACCAGTGCCACAGGGGGTATCACAGATACGCAGTATTTT
>TRBV20-1|TRBD2|TRBJ2-3|many
CSARDSALAGVGADTQYF
TGCAGTGCTAGAGATTCGGCACTAGCGGGGGTCGGGGCAGATACGCAGTATTTT
>TRBV5-6|NA|TRBJ1-5|many
CASSLGLEFGPQHF
TGTGCCAGCAGCTTGGGCCTCGAGTTTGGGCCCCAGCATTTT